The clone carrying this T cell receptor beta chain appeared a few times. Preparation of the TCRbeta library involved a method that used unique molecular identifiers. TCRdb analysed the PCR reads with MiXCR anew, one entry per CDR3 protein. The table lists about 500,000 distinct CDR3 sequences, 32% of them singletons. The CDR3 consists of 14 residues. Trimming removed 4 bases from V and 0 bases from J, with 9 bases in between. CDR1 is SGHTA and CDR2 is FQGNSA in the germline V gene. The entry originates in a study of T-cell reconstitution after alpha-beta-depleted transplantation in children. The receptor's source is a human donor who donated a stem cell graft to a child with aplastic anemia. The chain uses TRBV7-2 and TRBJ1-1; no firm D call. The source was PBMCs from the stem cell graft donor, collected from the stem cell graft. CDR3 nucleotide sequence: TGTGCCAGCAGCTCGGAGTGGGTGAACACTGAAGCTTTCTTT. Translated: CASSSEWVNTEAFF.